This is a list of T cell receptor beta chains from one sample in a study of blood T cells in healthy people across ages. TCRdb used MiXCR to reprocess the 5' RACE reads, holding one entry per CDR3 protein. Of about 780,000 distinct CDR3 sequences in the sample, about half were seen once. Sequenced material: blood. All receptors derive from a man older than 75 in good health. CDR3s include the opening cysteine and the closing phenylalanine or tryptophan. Fields, in order: V gene, D gene, J gene, clone size, CDR3 DNA, CDR3 protein. D genes are given only for firm matches. A row's size may be missing; if present it is once, few, many or a size class.

V gene: TRBV7-2; D gene: -; J gene: TRBJ2-1; clone size: -; CDR3 DNA: TGTGCCAGCAGCTTAGTTGCTGACTCACGCAATGAGCAGTTCTTC; CDR3 protein: CASSLVADSRNEQFF
V gene: TRBV11-3; D gene: TRBD1; J gene: TRBJ2-7; clone size: -; CDR3 DNA: TGTGCCAGCAGCAAAGGACAGGGGTACGAGCAGTACTTC; CDR3 protein: CASSKGQGYEQYF
V gene: TRBV7-2; D gene: -; J gene: TRBJ2-5; clone size: -; CDR3 DNA: TGTGCCAGCAGCTTAGGGCAGAACGGAGAGACCCAGTACTTC; CDR3 protein: CASSLGQNGETQYF
V gene: TRBV20-1; D gene: TRBD2; J gene: TRBJ2-7; clone size: few; CDR3 DNA: TGCAGTGCTAGAGATTGGCTAGCGGGGGAGGGCTACGAGCAGTACTTC; CDR3 protein: CSARDWLAGEGYEQYF
V gene: TRBV6-6; D gene: -; J gene: TRBJ2-1; clone size: -; CDR3 DNA: TGTGCCAGCAGACCCCTGGGAGACTACAATGAGCAGTTCTTC; CDR3 protein: CASRPLGDYNEQFF
V gene: TRBV12-3/TRBV12-4; D gene: -; J gene: TRBJ1-6; clone size: many; CDR3 DNA: TGTGCCAGCAGTTTAAGTCAGGGACAATCACCCCTCCACTTT; CDR3 protein: CASSLSQGQSPLHF
V gene: TRBV29-1; D gene: -; J gene: TRBJ2-3; clone size: -; CDR3 DNA: TGCAGCGTTGTAAGGGACACAGATACGCAGTATTTT; CDR3 protein: CSVVRDTDTQYF
V gene: TRBV13; D gene: TRBD2; J gene: TRBJ2-1; clone size: -; CDR3 DNA: TGTGCCAGCAGCTCGGCTCGGGCGGGAGCGCCCGCCTGGGATGAGCAGTTCTTC; CDR3 protein: CASSSARAGAPAWDEQFF
V gene: TRBV20-1; D gene: TRBD2; J gene: TRBJ2-7; clone size: many; CDR3 DNA: TGCAGTGCTAGACCCCACCAGCGGGAGGGCGGCTACGAGCAGTACTTC; CDR3 protein: CSARPHQREGGYEQYF
V gene: TRBV2; D gene: TRBD1; J gene: TRBJ2-3; clone size: -; CDR3 DNA: TGTGCCAGCCCGCCGGGACAGGGAAAAGATACGCAGTATTTT; CDR3 protein: CASPPGQGKDTQYF
V gene: TRBV6-5; D gene: -; J gene: TRBJ2-3; clone size: -; CDR3 DNA: TGTGCCACGGGGTGGGACGCAGATACGCAGTATTTT; CDR3 protein: CATGWDADTQYF
V gene: TRBV4-2; D gene: TRBD2; J gene: TRBJ2-6; clone size: few; CDR3 DNA: TGTGCCAGCAGCGAAGGACTAGCGGGGGCCTCTGGGGCCAACGTCCTGACTTTC; CDR3 protein: CASSEGLAGASGANVLTF
V gene: TRBV5-1; D gene: -; J gene: TRBJ2-5; clone size: many; CDR3 DNA: TGCGCCAGCAGCTTGGCCGGGATCCGAGAGACCCAGTACTTC; CDR3 protein: CASSLAGIRETQYF
V gene: TRBV7-7; D gene: TRBD1; J gene: TRBJ2-5; clone size: few; CDR3 DNA: TGTGCTAGCAGCTCGACAGGGGGCGCGACCCAGTACTTC; CDR3 protein: CASSSTGGATQYF
V gene: TRBV5-1; D gene: -; J gene: TRBJ2-1; clone size: once; CDR3 DNA: TGCGCCAGCAGCCAGTTTTCCCACAATGAGCAGTTCTTC; CDR3 protein: CASSQFSHNEQFF
V gene: TRBV28; D gene: TRBD1; J gene: TRBJ2-7; clone size: -; CDR3 DNA: TGTGCCAGCGAGGACAGGGCTACCTACGAGCAGTACTTC; CDR3 protein: CASEDRATYEQYF
V gene: TRBV7-2; D gene: TRBD2; J gene: TRBJ2-7; clone size: -; CDR3 DNA: TGTGCCACTGGGGGAGCGGGGCGGGACGAGCAGTACTTC; CDR3 protein: CATGGAGRDEQYF
V gene: TRBV20-1; D gene: -; J gene: TRBJ2-5; clone size: few; CDR3 DNA: TGCAGTGCTAGAGATCTCAGGACGGGGGAGACCCAGTACTTC; CDR3 protein: CSARDLRTGETQYF